This T cell receptor beta chain was found in a study of regulatory T cells in long-lasting Graves disease. This clonotype was seen a handful of times. Antigen unknown. Since a much larger clone is just one base distant, this may be a read error. Trimming took 6 bases from V and 1 from J, leaving 9 bases between them. The CDR3 has 14 amino acids. The germline V gene encodes CDR1 MDHEN and CDR2 SYDVKM. The study's findings and limits: Rather than thyroid tissue, only peripheral blood underwent study. Newly diagnosed disease favored TRBV20-1 and TRBJ2-1 over persistent disease.

Construction of the TCR beta libraries employed iRepertoire HTBI primers in conjunction with Arm-PCR of CDR3 regions. TCRdb used MiXCR to reprocess the multiplex PCR reads, holding one entry per CDR3 protein. The sample has around 480,000 distinct CDR3 sequences, around 15% seen once. Noted time point: newly diagnosed GD, antithyroid drugs for less than 3 months. The TCR library used RNA extracted from PBMCs. This same sample was also part of a study on T cells in Graves' hyperthyroidism and ophthalmopathy. That source reports: Hyperthyroidism, newly diagnosed and lasting under 2 months, affected patients aged 18 to 65. Blood shared most expanded thyroid clonotypes above 0.001.

The origin of this receptor is a middle-aged man with Graves disease. The chain is built from TRBV28 and TRBJ2-2, with D perhaps given as TRBD1 or TRBD2 (6 bases each). This specimen consisted of peripheral blood mononuclear cells (PBMCs), obtained at new diagnosis, from a patient treated with antithyroid drugs. CDR3 coding DNA: TGTGCCAGCAGAGGAGGGGGGAACACCGGGGAGCTGTTTTTT. This sequence encodes CASRGGGNTGELFF.